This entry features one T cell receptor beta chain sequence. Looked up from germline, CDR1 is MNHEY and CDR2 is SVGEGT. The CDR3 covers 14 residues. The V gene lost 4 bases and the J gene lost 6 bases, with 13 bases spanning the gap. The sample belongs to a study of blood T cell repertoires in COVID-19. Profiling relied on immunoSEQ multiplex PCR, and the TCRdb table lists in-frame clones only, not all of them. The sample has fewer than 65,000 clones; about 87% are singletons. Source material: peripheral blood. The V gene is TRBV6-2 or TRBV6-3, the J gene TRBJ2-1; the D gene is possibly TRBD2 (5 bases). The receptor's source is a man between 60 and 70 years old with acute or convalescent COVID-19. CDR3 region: CASSFRPSSNEQFF. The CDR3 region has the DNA TGTGCCAGCAGTTTCCGCCCTAGCTCCAATGAGCAGTTCTTC.